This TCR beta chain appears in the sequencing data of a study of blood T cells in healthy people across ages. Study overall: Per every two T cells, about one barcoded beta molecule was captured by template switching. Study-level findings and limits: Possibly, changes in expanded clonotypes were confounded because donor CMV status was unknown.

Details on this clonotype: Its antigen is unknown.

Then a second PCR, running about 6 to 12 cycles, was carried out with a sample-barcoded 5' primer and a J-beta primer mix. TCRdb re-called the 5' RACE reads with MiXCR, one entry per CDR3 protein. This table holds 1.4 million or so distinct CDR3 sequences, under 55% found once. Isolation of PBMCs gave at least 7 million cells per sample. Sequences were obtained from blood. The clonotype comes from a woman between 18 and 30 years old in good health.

CDR3 coding DNA: TGCAGTGCTAGAGATCCTAGCGGGGGGGTCCGTGAGCAGTACTTC. This gives the protein CSARDPSGGVREQYF. The chain recombines TRBV20-1 with TRBJ2-7, with TRBD2 identical over 12 bases. CDR1 and CDR2 (germline): DFQATT, SNEGSKA (reference sequence). The CDR3 has 15 residues. J lost 7 bases, V lost 0 bases, and 7 bases had no gene match.